This T cell receptor beta chain is drawn from a study of cytomegalovirus exposure and HLA in healthy donors (TCRdb year 2017). Background for the entire study: According to an earlier analysis of 587 of the donors, roughly 180 million T cells yielded roughly 100 million unique TCR beta sequences and about 300 Gb of sequence data. Approximately 300 gigabases of sequencing data and around 80 million unique TCR sequences made up an early release that covered 640 HLA-typed donors. A later analysis re-examined previously published TCR beta repertoires from around 670 donors and added high-resolution HLA genotyping to investigate patterns of TCR occurrence. A handful of DR-DQ haplotypes were treated as single units for association and clustering because of strong linkage in the cohort. Among a few hundred genotyped donors of the cohort, an average of about 240,000 unique TCR beta nucleotide sequences were sequenced per donor, roughly a sixth of them non-productive. The later analysis used no new phenotypic data to find candidate immune exposures, relying instead on TCR beta sequences and their occurrence across donors. The T cell repertoires of roughly 660 subjects were profiled by immunosequencing and related to cytomegalovirus serostatus. All discovery cohort repertoires had been generated on a single sequencing platform. To predict cytomegalovirus infection status, the study brought together high-throughput TCR immunosequencing, statistical association of individual TCRs with disease status, and machine learning. Among the approximately 430 genotyped donors, approximately 76% belonged to the genetic ancestry cluster associated with self-reported Caucasian donors. Genome-wide SNP genotypes for about 55% of the roughly 670 donors were used in a later genetic analysis, which treated that subset as a discovery cohort. Typing coverage varied by locus: roughly 629-640 donors for A, B, C, DRB1 and DQB1; approximately 500 for DQA1; nearly 610 for DPA1; approximately 470 for DPB1. Donor age, sex, ethnicity and CMV serostatus were compiled alongside the repertoire data. HLA typing covered class I and class II loci at four-digit resolution. Besides the first cohort of roughly 660 subjects, a separate validation cohort made up of 95 to 150 different subjects was used. The aim of the study was to test whether cataloging public T cell receptors could identify signatures of past pathogen exposure. In an earlier analysis of about 590 of the donors, high-throughput TCR beta sequencing was used to judge whether each TCR beta V gene segment behaved as functional or pseudogenic. Summary of the overall study and its limitations: A later genetic analysis associated a missense DCLRE1C variant with V-gene and J-gene trimming of TCR beta chains, and an independent cohort replicated the association. A cluster of highly shared sequence variants was judged likely to be a technical artifact of the sequencing pipeline. A later analysis found that HLA-associated TCR beta chains were more clonally expanded and had lower generation probabilities than equally common non-associated chains. Linkage disequilibrium might explain the correlated functional status among segregating V segments, but an unknown experimental factor could not be excluded. In a later analysis, several top co-occurrence clusters were reported to appear linked to parvovirus B19, influenza, CMV and Epstein-Barr virus. The authors suggested that the approach could potentially be extended to other disease states and immunological phenotypes. Presence/absence analyses assumed roughly uniform sequencing depth across donors, an assumption that may not hold. Because HLA typing was missing for some donors at each locus, association tests included only the typed subset. Across donors, most TCR sequences were observed very rarely, whereas some public TCRs were present in many individuals. According to a later analysis, most CMV-associated TCR beta chains appeared to be HLA-restricted, and the HLA associations seemed to be driven largely by CMV exposure. In vitro tests confirmed that a few of the cytomegalovirus-associated TCR beta chains recognize cytomegalovirus antigens. A later analysis associated 16,951 TCR beta sequences with specific HLA alleles at a false discovery rate of 0.05. In a later analysis, the rate of TCR association differed among HLA loci, with DRB1 alleles having the most associated TCRs and HLA-C alleles having the fewest. A further reported finding was that TCR beta sequences accurately predicted the HLA-A and HLA-B alleles for most subjects in the first cohort. Some IMGT-functional V segments, including TRBV6-2 and TRBV6-3, could not be distinguished by the 87-base-pair reads and were therefore excluded. When HLA alleles, especially DR and DQ, strongly co-occurred, attributing TCR associations to individual alleles was difficult. In this cohort, only TCR beta chains were sequenced, and detectable features were limited by the absence of alpha or paired-chain data. In an earlier analysis of about 540 of the donors, most TCR beta V segments were observed in productive rearrangements about 87% or about 30% of the time, broadly matching IMGT annotations. Compared with the approximately 600-donor mean, donors in an Asian-associated ancestry cluster had fewer N-insertions in productive TCRs, according to a later genetic analysis. Because counts were too low, some 16 rarely observed V segments, including chromosome 9 orphons, were excluded from the earlier analysis of 500 to 700 of the donors. In the study, around 150 TCR beta chains were listed as associated with cytomegalovirus. In both the original and validation cohorts, the classifier was reported to diagnose cytomegalovirus status with high specificity and sensitivity. CMV serostatus was the only immune exposure information available for the cohort.

The CDR3 goes from the cysteine to the phenylalanine over 11 residues. The kept DNA is CDR3 alone, 33 bases in frame from the first base. V sheds 4 bases and J sheds 7 bases, leaving 8 bases between their ends. The germline V gene specifies MGHDK as CDR1 and SYGVNS as CDR2. In regard to this clone: Its specific antigen is unknown. The sample holds no much larger clone one base away, and base qualities are not on file.

The receptor library was made with the immunoSEQ multiplex PCR assay. The multiplex PCR relied on a mix of 60 forward primers for TCR Vbeta segments and 13 reverse primers for TCR Jbeta segments. The CDR3 region of rearranged TCR beta genes was amplified from genomic DNA with a multiplex PCR assay. Amplified TCR beta libraries were sequenced as 87-base-pair reads on the Illumina HiSeq System. The paper's processing steps were these. A later analysis tallied approximately 87 million unique TCR beta chains across the approximately 670 repertoires, and some 10 million of those chains were shared by two or more donors. Raw reads were error-corrected and collapsed into unique sequences with a nearest-neighbor algorithm that merged closely related sequences to remove PCR and sequencing errors. Alignment of CDR3 sequences to IMGT reference sequences was used to assign V, D and J gene segments. For a sequence to be retained, a match of at least six nucleotides to both a V gene segment and a J gene segment was required. Rearrangements were classified as productive when the CDR3 lacked stop codons and remained in frame with V and J, and all other rearrangements were classified as non-productive. CDR3 was defined by IMGT convention, running from the second conserved V-encoded cysteine to the conserved J-encoded phenylalanine. The earlier analysis of some 540 of the donors excluded any sequence lacking an unambiguous match to a single V gene segment. An earlier analysis of about 600 of the donors called V segments functional above 56.7% productive rearrangements and segregating when the between-donor standard deviation exceeded 5%. A statistical classification framework was built for diagnosing cytomegalovirus status from the catalog of TCR beta chain sequences. In a later analysis, TCR nucleotide sequences were compared against IMGT/GENE-DB human TR gene sequences so that V and J genes could be assigned. The TCRdist pipeline was used in a later analysis to assign CDR3 sequences and most-parsimonious VDJ recombination scenarios. In a later analysis, every TCR beta chain was defined by the combination of its CDR3 amino acid sequence and its V-gene family, and reads without a unique V-gene family were dropped. A later analysis removed 600 or so highly shared, low-generation-probability nucleotide sequences to deal with suspected cross-contamination and a sequencing artifact. A later analysis calculated a clonal expansion index for each public chain from normalized within-repertoire ranks of inferred template counts. A later analysis computed generation probabilities with a VDJ recombination model fitted to out-of-frame rearrangements, and checked the results against IGoR. Hypergeometric tests were used in a later analysis to score TCR-TCR, TCR-HLA and TCR-CMV co-occurrence, with a repertoire-size bias correction applied to the TCR pairs. False discovery rates were estimated in a later analysis by permuting HLA or CMV assignments 20 times. In a later analysis, co-occurring TCRs were grouped with DBSCAN, and TCRdist sequence similarity was added when clustering was performed within HLA-allele-positive subsets. For co-occurrence clustering, repertoires with fewer than 30,000 or more than 120,000 public chains were excluded, along with four or five repertoires with anomalous nucleotide sharing. Sourced from immuneACCESS, this table was stored by TCRdb with only in-frame sequences that have V and J called. A share of the clones is absent; for the studies checked, an unresolved V gene accounts for under half, and the remainder has no known explanation. V, J and clone size reflect that table, while D and trimming were determined from the DNA. Counted in this sample were roughly 100,000 clones; approximately 77% of them appeared once. The ten largest clones take up over 9% of the sample.

The cohort was made up of under 800 healthy bone marrow donors. All cohort members were sampled while nominally healthy, although unrecorded immune exposures were likely present. Of the roughly 670 cohort members, about 290 had a positive CMV serostatus and 350 to 450 had a negative one, while no CMV serostatus was recorded for the donor. Every donor gave a peripheral blood sample, and the peripheral blood mononuclear cells from that sample were used for TCR beta sequencing. Genomic DNA extraction from the blood cell samples was performed with the Qiagen DNeasy Blood Extraction Kit. The sequenced material came from PBMCs. This TCR came from a human donor in good health. The chain couples TRBV25-1 to TRBJ2-7; TRBD2 could be the D gene, as 6 bases match. In nucleotide form, the sequence is TGTGCCAGCAGTGGACTAGGAGAGCAGTACTTC. Translated, this gives CASSGLGEQYF.